These 13 T cell receptor beta chains originate from one sample sequenced in a study of blood T cells in healthy people across ages (dated by TCRdb to the mid-2010s). Library prep was done by 5' RACE. Sequencing used an Illumina HiSeq 2500. A second PCR of 7 to 11 cycles was run with a J-beta primer mix and a sample-barcoded 5' primer. TCRdb reprocessed the public reads (quality trimming at Q25 with fastp, clone calling with MiXCR) and kept in-frame beta chains. Under each unique CDR3 protein, matching rows form one entry showing the most common genes and DNA. Present in this sample are 600,000 to 900,000 distinct CDR3 sequences, 20% to 30% of which were seen just once. The ten largest make up 3% of the sample. The same sample was also studied in work on T cells of mothers and their children.

Material: blood. These receptors were taken from a boy between 10 and 17 years old in good health.

This clonotype was found a few times. The rearrangement uses TRBV7-9 and TRBJ1-4; D not resolved. The CDR3 is 14 residues long. V lost 5 bases and J 7 bases, leaving 14 bases between the germline ends. Germline CDR1 is SEHNR and CDR2 is FQNEAQ (reference sequence). The CDR3 DNA reads TGTGCCAGCAGCCCCGGCTATGGTTTTGAAAAACTGTTTTTT. Translating gives CASSPGYGFEKLFF.

This clonotype has a handful of counts. The V call is TRBV6-5, the J call TRBJ1-2, with 9 positions matching TRBD1. The CDR3 loop spans 15 amino acids. From germline, CDR1 is MNHEY and CDR2 SVGAGI. J was trimmed by 7 bases and V by 5 bases; bases with no gene match: 11. CDR3 coding DNA: TGTGCCAGCAGTAACCCGACAGGGGGGGTCTCTGGCTACACCTTC. Residues: CASSNPTGGVSGYTF.

V is TRBV7-9 and J is TRBJ1-2; D unresolved. The V end was cut by 5 bases, the J end by 5 bases, with 18 bases between. The germline CDR1 and CDR2 sequences are SEHNR and FQNEAQ (reference sequence). The CDR3 length is 15 residues. The CDR3, as DNA: TGTGCCAGCAGCCCCCCCCGGTCAGCGTTATATGGCTACACCTTC. Amino acid sequence: CASSPPRSALYGYTF.

The chain has TRBV3-1 and TRBJ2-1; TRBD1 matches at 7 bases. This CDR3 spans 16 amino acids. The germline V gene has CDR1 LGHDT and CDR2 YNNKEL (reference sequence). Unmatched junction bases numbered 15, after V lost 4 bases and J lost 9 bases. The CDR3 coding sequence is TGTGCCAGCAGCCCCGCCGGGACAGAAGGCAGAGGTGAGCAGTTCTTC. This sequence encodes CASSPAGTEGRGEQFF.

This chain uses TRBV15 with TRBJ2-7; 9 bases are shared with TRBD2. Unmatched junction bases numbered 4, after V lost 1 base and J lost 0 bases. Germline CDR1 reads LNHNV; CDR2 reads YYDKDF (reference sequence). This CDR3 has 16 residues. This chain's CDR3 is CATSRVAGGPSYEQYF. The DNA for the CDR3 is TGTGCCACCAGCAGAGTGGCGGGGGGGCCCTCCTACGAGCAGTACTTC.

The rearrangement links TRBV7-6 to TRBJ2-7, with 8 bases identical to TRBD1. The end of the DNA aligns better with TRBJ2-5, so the J call may be wrong. There are 15 residues in the CDR3. Germline CDR1 is SGHVS and CDR2 is FNYEAQ. The chain's CDR3 is CASSPRGPGQETQYF. The DNA for the CDR3 is TGTGCCAGCAGCCCCAGGGGGCCAGGTCAGGAGACCCAGTACTTC.

This chain connects TRBV11-2 to TRBJ2-2, with D possibly called TRBD1 or TRBD2 (7 bases each). CDR3 length: 15 residues. The V end lost 3 bases, the J end lost 5 bases, and 13 bases lay between the germline ends. CDR1 is SGHAT, CDR2 FQNNGV, per germline. The CDR3 reads CASSFNRGGTGELFF. The CDR3 DNA sequence: TGTGCCAGCAGCTTTAACAGGGGAGGGACCGGGGAGCTGTTTTTT.

This clonotype was counted between two and nine times. The gene calls are TRBV12-3 or TRBV12-4 and TRBJ2-5, with D possibly TRBD2 on 6 matching bases. The DNA end favors TRBJ2-7, so the J call may be wrong. This CDR3 region has 12 residues. The CDR3 nucleotides are TGTGCCAGCAGCCCTACTAGCAACGAGCAGTACTTC. This gives the protein CASSPTSNEQYF.

V gene TRBV28 combines with J gene TRBJ2-5; D may be TRBD2 (5 bases). The closer fit of TRBJ2-7 to the DNA end suggests the J call may be wrong. The CDR3 has 16 amino acids. CDR1 and CDR2 (germline): MDHEN, SYDVKM. CDR3 region: CASSLYKGSFSYEQYF. The CDR3 bases are TGTGCCAGCAGTTTATACAAAGGGAGTTTCTCCTACGAGCAGTACTTC.

This chain links TRBV7-9 with TRBJ2-1; 10 nucleotides agree with TRBD2. The CDR3 spans 16 residues. Germline CDR1 reads SEHNR; CDR2 reads FQNEAQ (reference sequence). Losses at the gene ends were 2 bases for V and 3 bases for J; bases not matched to a gene: 4. In nucleotides, the CDR3 is TGTGCCAGCAGCTTACCCCGGACTAGCGGCTACAATGAGCAGTTCTTC. This encodes CASSLPRTSGYNEQFF. The full variable domain, its missing parts supplied by reference TRBV7-9 and TRBJ2-1, is DTGVSQNPRHKITKRGQNVTFRCDPISEHNRLYWYRQTLGQGPEFLTYFQNEAQLEKSRLLSDRFSAERPKGSFSTLEIQRTEQGDSAMYLCASSLPRTSGYNEQFFGPGTRLTVL.

A few counts support this clonotype. The chain recombines TRBV12-5 with TRBJ1-2; 8 positions match TRBD1. The V gene's germline CDR1 is LGHNT and CDR2 FRNRAP. The CDR3 runs 16 residues. The trim removed 2 bases at V and 6 bases at J, leaving 11 bases unmatched. CDR3 region: CASGLPRDRSDNGYTF. DNA for the CDR3: TGTGCTAGTGGTTTGCCCAGGGACAGGTCTGATAATGGCTACACCTTC.

This clonotype was detected a few times. The genes are TRBV7-9 and TRBJ2-5; tentative D call: TRBD1 (6 bases). Germline CDR1 is SEHNR and CDR2 is FQNEAQ (reference sequence). The V end lost 5 bases, the J end lost 3 bases, and 13 bases lay between the germline ends. The CDR3 is 14 residues long. The CDR3 DNA reads as TGTGCCAGCAGCGACTACGAGGGGGAAGAGACCCAGTACTTC. It specifies CASSDYEGEETQYF.

This clonotype has at least ten counts. The V call is TRBV29-1, the J call TRBJ2-6; TRBD1 matches 8 bases. CDR1 is SQVTM, CDR2 ANQGSEA, per germline. The V gene end was trimmed by 1 base and the J gene end by 2 bases; junction bases not matched to a gene: 7. The CDR3 spans 17 residues. The CDR3 sequence: CSVEVGRGLPGANVLTF. The CDR3 DNA reads as TGCAGCGTTGAAGTGGGCAGGGGGCTGCCTGGGGCCAACGTCCTGACTTTC.